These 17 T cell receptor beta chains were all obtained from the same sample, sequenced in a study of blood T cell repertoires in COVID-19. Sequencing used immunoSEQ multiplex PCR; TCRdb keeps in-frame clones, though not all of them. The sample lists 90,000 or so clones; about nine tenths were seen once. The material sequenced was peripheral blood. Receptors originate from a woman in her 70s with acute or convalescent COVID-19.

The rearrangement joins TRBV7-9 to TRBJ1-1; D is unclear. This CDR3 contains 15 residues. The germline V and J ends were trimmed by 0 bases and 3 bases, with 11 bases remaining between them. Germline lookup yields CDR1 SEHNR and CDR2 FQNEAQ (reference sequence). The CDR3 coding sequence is TGTGCCAGCAGCTTAGCGTCTGGGAGGCACACTGAAGCTTTCTTT. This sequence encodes CASSLASGRHTEAFF. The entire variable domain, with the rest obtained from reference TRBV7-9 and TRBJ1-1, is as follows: DTGVSQNPRHKITKRGQNVTFRCDPISEHNRLYWYRQTLGQGPEFLTYFQNEAQLEKSRLLSDRFSAERPKGSFSTLEIQRTEQGDSAMYLCASSLASGRHTEAFFGQGTRLTVV.

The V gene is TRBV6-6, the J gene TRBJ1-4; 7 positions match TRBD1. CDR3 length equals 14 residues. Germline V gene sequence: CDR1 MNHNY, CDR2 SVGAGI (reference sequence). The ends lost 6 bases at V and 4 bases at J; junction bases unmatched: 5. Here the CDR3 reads CASSLGQINEKLFF. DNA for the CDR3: TGTGCCAGCAGCCTGGGACAGATTAATGAAAAACTGTTTTTT.

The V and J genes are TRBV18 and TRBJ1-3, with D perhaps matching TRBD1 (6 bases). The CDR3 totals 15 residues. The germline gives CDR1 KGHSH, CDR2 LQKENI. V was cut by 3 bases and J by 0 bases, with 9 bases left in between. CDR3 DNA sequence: TGTGCCAGCTCACCTCTGGACAGCTCTGGAAACACCATATATTTT. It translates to CASSPLDSSGNTIYF.

The CDR3 DNA sequence: TGTGCCAGCAGCCCTACTAGCGGGAGAGGAGCAGATACGCAGTATTTT. Protein: CASSPTSGRGADTQYF. The chain employs TRBV5-4 and TRBJ2-3; 11 bases align to TRBD2. The trim removed 4 bases at V and 4 bases at J, leaving 8 bases unmatched. The CDR3 loop spans 16 amino acids. Germline loops: CDR1 SGHNT, CDR2 YYREEE (reference sequence).

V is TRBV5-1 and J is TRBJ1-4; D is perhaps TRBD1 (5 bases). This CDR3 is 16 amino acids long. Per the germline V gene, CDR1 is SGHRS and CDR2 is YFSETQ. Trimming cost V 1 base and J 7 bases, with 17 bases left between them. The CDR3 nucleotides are TGCGCCAGCAGCTTGTCTGGGGGGGTCGTGGGTGAAAAACTGTTTTTT. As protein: CASSLSGGVVGEKLFF. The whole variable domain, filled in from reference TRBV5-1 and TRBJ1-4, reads KAGVTQTPRYLIKTRGQQVTLSCSPISGHRSVSWYQQTPGQGLQFLFEYFSETQRNKGNFPGRFSGRQFSNSRSEMNVSTLELGDSALYLCASSLSGGVVGEKLFFGSGTQLSVL.

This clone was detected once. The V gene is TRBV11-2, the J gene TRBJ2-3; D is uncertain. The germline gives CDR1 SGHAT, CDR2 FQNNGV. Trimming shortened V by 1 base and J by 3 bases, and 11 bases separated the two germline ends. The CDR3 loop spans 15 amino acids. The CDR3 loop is CASSLVASKTDTQYF. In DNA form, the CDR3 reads TGTGCCAGCAGCTTAGTGGCTAGTAAGACAGATACGCAGTATTTT.

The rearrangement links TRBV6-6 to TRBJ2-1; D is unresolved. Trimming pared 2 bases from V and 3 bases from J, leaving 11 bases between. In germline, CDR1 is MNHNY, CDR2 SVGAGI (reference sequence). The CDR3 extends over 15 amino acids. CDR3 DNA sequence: TGTGCCAGCAGTTACGGAGTCACGATCTACAATGAGCAGTTCTTC. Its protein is CASSYGVTIYNEQFF.

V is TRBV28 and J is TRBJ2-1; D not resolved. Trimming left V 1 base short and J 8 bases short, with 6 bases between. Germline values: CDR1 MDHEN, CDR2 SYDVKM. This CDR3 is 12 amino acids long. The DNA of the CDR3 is TGTGCCAGCAGTTTATTATATGATGAGCAGTTCTTC. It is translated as CASSLLYDEQFF.

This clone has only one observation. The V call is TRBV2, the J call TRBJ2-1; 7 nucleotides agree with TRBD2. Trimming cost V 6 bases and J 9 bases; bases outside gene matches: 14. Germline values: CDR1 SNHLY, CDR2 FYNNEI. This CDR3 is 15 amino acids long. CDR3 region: CASRGSGTTRVEQFF. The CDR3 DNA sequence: TGTGCCAGCAGGGGGTCAGGGACTACTAGGGTTGAGCAGTTCTTC.

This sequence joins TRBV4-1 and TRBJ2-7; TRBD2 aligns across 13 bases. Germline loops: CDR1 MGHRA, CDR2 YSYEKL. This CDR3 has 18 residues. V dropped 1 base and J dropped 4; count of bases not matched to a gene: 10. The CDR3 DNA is TGCGCCAGCAGCCAAGGCCCCGGGACTAGCGGGGATCCGTACGAGCAGTACGTC. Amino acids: CASSQGPGTSGDPYEQYV.

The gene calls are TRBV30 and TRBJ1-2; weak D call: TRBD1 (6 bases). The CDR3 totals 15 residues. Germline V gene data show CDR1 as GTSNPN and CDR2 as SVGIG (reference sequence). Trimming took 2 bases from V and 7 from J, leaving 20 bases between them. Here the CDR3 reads CAWSPGGQPLRGYTF. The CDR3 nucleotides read TGTGCCTGGAGTCCCGGGGGGCAACCCCTCCGTGGCTACACCTTC.

The CDR3 here is CASSPNRGFDRETQYF. For the CDR3, the DNA is TGTGCCAGCAGCCCGAACAGGGGATTTGACCGAGAGACCCAGTACTTC. This chain links TRBV7-8 with TRBJ2-5, with TRBD1 identical over 7 bases. J was trimmed by 4 bases and V by 5 bases; bases with no gene match: 13. Germline CDR1 is SGHVS and CDR2 is FQNEAQ. There are 16 residues in the CDR3.

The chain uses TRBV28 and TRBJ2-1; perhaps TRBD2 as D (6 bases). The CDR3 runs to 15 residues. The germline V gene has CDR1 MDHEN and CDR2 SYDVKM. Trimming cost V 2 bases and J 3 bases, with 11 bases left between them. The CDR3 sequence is CASSLTGLDYNEQFF. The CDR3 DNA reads TGTGCCAGCAGTTTAACGGGACTCGACTACAATGAGCAGTTCTTC.

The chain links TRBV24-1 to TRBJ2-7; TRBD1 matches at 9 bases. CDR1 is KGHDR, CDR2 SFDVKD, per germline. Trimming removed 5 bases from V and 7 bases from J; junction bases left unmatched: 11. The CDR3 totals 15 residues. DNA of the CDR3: TGTGCCACCAGTGCCACGGGACAGGGAGTGCGGGAGCAGTACTTC. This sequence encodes CATSATGQGVREQYF.

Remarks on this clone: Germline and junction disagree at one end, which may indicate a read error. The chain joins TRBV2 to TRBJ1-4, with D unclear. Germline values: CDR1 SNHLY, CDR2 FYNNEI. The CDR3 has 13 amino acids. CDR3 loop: CASSLSRLKNLFF. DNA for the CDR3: TGTGCCAGCAGCCTGTCTCGGTTGAAAAACCTGTTTTTT.

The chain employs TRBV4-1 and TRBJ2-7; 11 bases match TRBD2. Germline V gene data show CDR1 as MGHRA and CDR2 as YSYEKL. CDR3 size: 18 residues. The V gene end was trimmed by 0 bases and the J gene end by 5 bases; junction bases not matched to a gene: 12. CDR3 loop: CASSQDRVVLAGGNEQYF. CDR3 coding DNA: TGCGCCAGCAGCCAAGATAGGGTGGTGCTAGCGGGAGGCAACGAGCAGTACTTC.

DNA of the CDR3: TGCGCCAGCAGCCAGGGACAGGCTTTTTCTGGAAACACCATATATTTT. This gives the protein CASSQGQAFSGNTIYF. The chain combines TRBV5-1 with TRBJ1-3, with 8 bases fitting TRBD1. Per the germline V gene, CDR1 is SGHRS and CDR2 is YFSETQ. J was trimmed by 1 base and V by 4 bases; bases with no gene match: 7. This CDR3 comprises 16 residues.